This T cell receptor beta chain derives from a study of T cell repertoires in cytomegalovirus infection. Study context: HLA-B-restricted CMV epitopes that are well studied were used alongside recently identified HLA-C-restricted ones. Public TCR beta signature analysis indicated the presence of both CMV infection and matching HLA type. The study's findings and limits: Across the ex vivo response, the dominant clonotypes were HLA-C-restricted CMV-specific TCR beta clonotypes.

MiXCR was run by TCRdb on the reads, yielding one entry per CDR3 protein. The data hold 900,000 to 950,000 distinct CDR3 sequences, with roughly 30% observed a single time. On this clonotype itself: The antigen remains unidentified.

This sequence originates from a human donor in good health (CMV status not recorded). Some clones in this sample may be carry-over from other donors' samples. The input for sequencing was cultured CD8+ T cells from PBMCs, taken from culture after CMV antigen stimulation.

The CDR3, as DNA: TGTGCCAGCAGCTTACCGCAGGGCCTCGGGACCGGGGAGCTGTTTTTT. The encoded protein is CASSLPQGLGTGELFF. This chain connects TRBV7-8 to TRBJ2-2, with a possible D match to TRBD1 (5 bases). V lost 2 bases and J 5 bases, leaving 15 bases between the germline ends. CDR1 is SGHVS and CDR2 is FQNEAQ in the germline V gene. The CDR3 runs 16 residues.